The 2 T cell receptor beta chains reported below all come from one sample, sequenced in a study of control samples from healthy donors and cancer patients. The data were produced by immunoSEQ multiplex PCR, yet TCRdb's version contains in-frame clones alone and is incomplete. The sample yields about 85,000 clones, 85% to 90% seen once. Sequences were obtained from blood. The receptors originated from a woman aged 55-70 years in good health.

This clone was seen just once. The chain uses TRBV27 and TRBJ2-7; the match to TRBD2 covers 9 bases. The CDR3 has 17 amino acids. The V and J ends lost 5 bases and 2 bases, in that order; junction bases with no gene match: 13. Germline CDR1 MNHEY, CDR2 SMNVEV (reference sequence). The CDR3 protein is CASSRSPGTSNTYEQYF. The CDR3 DNA is TGTGCCAGCAGTCGAAGTCCCGGGACTAGCAACACCTACGAGCAGTACTTC.

V usage is TRBV5-1 and J usage is TRBJ2-3; possible D gene TRBD2, 6 bases. The germline CDR1 and CDR2 sequences are SGHRS and YFSETQ. There are 14 residues in the CDR3. The V end lost 4 bases, the J end lost 6 bases, and 15 bases lay between the germline ends. The CDR3 protein is CASSNGTSRDTQYF. CDR3 bases: TGCGCCAGCAGCAATGGGACTTCGCGGGATACGCAGTATTTT.